This is a list of T cell receptor beta chains from one sample in a study of T cells in Graves' hyperthyroidism and ophthalmopathy. Each CDR3 protein is one row after TCRdb ran MiXCR on the multiplex PCR reads. The sample records fewer than 200,000 distinct CDR3 sequences, more than 15% being singletons. The sequencing input was blood. These receptors were collected from a woman in her forties or fifties with Graves' hyperthyroidism. The CDR3 runs from the conserved cysteine through the conserved F or W. Fields, in order: D gene, V gene, clone size, J gene, CDR3 length, CDR3 protein, CDR3 DNA. A D gene is named only where the DNA matches it firmly. Expanded clones get a size class; other rows say once, few or many, or leave the size out.

>TRBD1|TRBV6-1|many|TRBJ1-5|17
CASREGRFGTGNQPQHF
TGTGCCAGCAGGGAGGGGCGCTTTGGGACAGGGAATCAGCCCCAGCATTTT
>TRBD1|TRBV5-6|many|TRBJ2-1|12
CASSPQGHEQFF
TGTGCCAGCAGTCCACAGGGGCATGAGCAGTTCTTC
>TRBD2|TRBV2|-|TRBJ2-3|12
CASRDSGDTQYF
TGTGCCAGCAGGGATAGCGGGGATACGCAGTATTTT
>TRBD2|TRBV5-8|many|TRBJ2-2|16
CASSLPGGAGTGELFF
TGTGCCAGCAGCTTGCCCGGGGGGGCAGGGACCGGGGAGCTGTTTTTT
>-|TRBV5-4|few|TRBJ1-1|12
CASSLGRAEASF
TGTGCCAGCAGCTTGGGTCGCGCTGAAGCTTCCTTT
>-|TRBV29-1|many|TRBJ2-1|13
CSVLIVNNNEQFF
TGCAGCGTCCTGATTGTTAATAACAATGAGCAGTTCTTC
>-|TRBV12-3/TRBV12-4|many|TRBJ2-7|15
CASTLSGGGHYEQYF
TGTGCCAGCACCCTTAGTGGGGGGGGCCACTACGAGCAGTACTTC
>-|TRBV7-2|many|TRBJ2-6|17
CASSLARGNSGANVLTF
TGTGCCAGCAGCTTAGCGCGGGGCAACTCTGGGGCCAACGTCCTGACTTTC
>TRBD1|TRBV20-1|many|TRBJ1-2|12
CSSDRGNYGYTF
TGCAGTTCCGACAGGGGAAACTATGGCTACACCTTC
>-|TRBV5-1|-|TRBJ1-4|15
CASSTDGAQNEKLFF
TGCGCCAGCAGCACGGACGGAGCCCAAAATGAAAAACTGTTTTTT
>-|TRBV9|few|TRBJ1-6|15
CASSPGRPGSSPLHF
TGTGCCAGCAGCCCCGGGAGACCAGGAAGTTCACCCCTCCACTTT
>-|TRBV19|many|TRBJ1-1|17
CASSRTTPKKWDTEAFF
TGTGCCAGTAGTCGAACCACCCCTAAGAAATGGGACACTGAAGCTTTCTTT
>-|TRBV5-4|many|TRBJ2-7|15
CASSQNWAPAYKQYF
TGTGCCAGCAGCCAAAACTGGGCCCCCGCCTACAAGCAGTACTTC
>-|TRBV3-1|many|TRBJ1-2|11
CASRKGTGYTF
TGTGCCAGCAGGAAGGGTACTGGCTACACCTTC
>-|TRBV18|few|TRBJ2-2|19
CASSPEPLGLAPTTGELFF
TGTGCCAGCTCACCAGAACCGCTGGGGCTTGCACCTACCACCGGGGAGCTGTTTTTT
>-|TRBV7-2|many|TRBJ2-7|14
CASSSPGGGGEQYF
TGTGCCAGCAGCTCACCCGGCGGGGGCGGCGAGCAGTACTTC
>TRBD1|TRBV19|few|TRBJ2-3|15
CASNLQGVDTDTQYF
TGTGCCAGTAATCTCCAGGGGGTAGACACAGATACGCAGTATTTT
>TRBD1|TRBV10-3|many|TRBJ2-2|17
CAISESWTGGNTGELFF
TGTGCCATCAGTGAGTCGTGGACAGGTGGAAACACCGGGGAGCTGTTTTTT
>-|TRBV18|few|TRBJ2-3|15
CASSRDKLVVDTQYF
TGTGCCAGCTCGCGGGACAAGTTGGTGGTAGATACGCAGTATTTT
>-|TRBV2|many|TRBJ2-6|16
CASSRGANSGANVLTF
TGTGCCAGCAGTAGGGGAGCTAACTCTGGGGCCAACGTCCTGACTTTC
>-|TRBV28|many|TRBJ1-1|14
CASSKAWVNTEAFF
TGTGCCAGCAGTAAGGCATGGGTGAACACTGAAGCTTTCTTT
>-|TRBV2|many|TRBJ1-1|15
CASSDSWGMNTEAFF
TGTGCCAGCAGTGATTCATGGGGGATGAACACTGAAGCTTTCTTT
>TRBD1|TRBV5-1|few|TRBJ2-5|15
CASSSVGQGRETQYF
TGCGCCAGCAGCTCAGTTGGACAGGGGCGAGAGACCCAGTACTTC
>-|TRBV11-2|many|TRBJ1-5|15
CASPTRAGAYQPQHF
TGTGCCAGCCCGACTAGGGCAGGAGCCTATCAGCCCCAGCATTTT
>TRBD1|TRBV7-8|many|TRBJ1-1|17
CASYYSGTAVVNTEAFF
TGTGCCAGCTACTACTCCGGGACAGCAGTAGTGAACACTGAAGCTTTCTTT
>TRBD1|TRBV18|many|TRBJ2-7|15
CASSSNQGAGYEQYF
TGTGCCAGCTCATCAAATCAGGGGGCCGGCTACGAGCAGTACTTC
>TRBD1|TRBV20-1|many|TRBJ2-7|15
CSAREEGTGSHEQYF
TGCAGTGCTAGAGAGGAAGGGACAGGGTCCCACGAGCAGTACTTC
>TRBD2|TRBV20-1|few|TRBJ2-7|15
CSARDPGTSGYEQYF
TGCAGTGCTAGAGATCCAGGGACTAGCGGGTACGAGCAGTACTTC
>TRBD1|TRBV28|many|TRBJ1-2|15
CASSATGVYNYGYTF
TGTGCCAGCAGCGCGACAGGGGTTTATAACTATGGCTACACCTTC
>-|TRBV7-2|many|TRBJ1-1|13
CASSLPFYTEAFF
TGTGCCAGCAGCTTACCTTTTTACACTGAAGCTTTCTTT
>TRBD1|TRBV20-1|many|TRBJ1-1|12
CSALFQGAEAFF
TGCAGTGCTTTATTTCAGGGGGCTGAAGCTTTCTTT
>-|TRBV19|few|TRBJ2-3|14
CASAAVSLGDTQYF
TGTGCCAGTGCGGCGGTGTCCCTAGGAGATACGCAGTATTTT
>-|TRBV28|many|TRBJ2-1|15
CASRNPRGPYNEQFF
TGTGCCAGCAGGAACCCACGGGGGCCCTACAATGAGCAGTTCTTC
>TRBD2|TRBV20-1|many|TRBJ2-3|16
CSASPLFSGGADTQYF
TGCAGTGCTAGCCCCCTCTTTAGCGGGGGGGCAGATACGCAGTATTTT
>-|TRBV18|many|TRBJ1-1|14
CASSPGQTNTEAFF
TGTGCCAGCTCCCCTGGACAAACAAACACTGAAGCTTTCTTT
>-|TRBV18|-|TRBJ2-1|15
CASSPGTGRSNEQFF
TGTGCCAGCTCACCTGGGACGGGGAGGTCCAATGAGCAGTTCTTC
>-|TRBV20-1|many|TRBJ1-1|13
CSARVLHRAEAFF
TGCAGTGCTAGAGTACTTCACCGTGCTGAAGCTTTCTTT
>-|TRBV2|many|TRBJ2-7|13
CASNGRGRYEQYF
TGTGCCAGCAATGGCAGGGGGAGGTACGAGCAGTACTTC
>TRBD2|TRBV12-3/TRBV12-4|few|TRBJ2-1|16
CASSFQRGSSYNEQFF
TGTGCCAGCAGTTTTCAGCGGGGGAGCTCCTACAATGAGCAGTTCTTC
>TRBD1|TRBV2|-|TRBJ1-2|14
CASSGGQVYYGYTF
TGTGCCAGCAGTGGGGGACAGGTGTACTATGGCTACACCTTC
>-|TRBV12-3/TRBV12-4|many|TRBJ1-1|13
CASSLIGITEAFF
TGTGCCAGCAGTTTAATAGGGATCACTGAAGCTTTCTTT
>-|TRBV5-1|many|TRBJ1-1|15
CASSLVRAGSTEAFF
TGCGCCAGCAGCTTGGTTCGGGCAGGTAGTACTGAAGCTTTCTTT
>TRBD1|TRBV5-5|-|TRBJ1-4|14
CASSFWTGHEKLFF
TGTGCCAGCAGCTTTTGGACAGGGCACGAAAAACTGTTTTTT
>-|TRBV18|many|TRBJ1-1|14
CASSPGQSNTEAFF
TGTGCCAGCTCACCAGGACAGAGCAACACTGAAGCTTTCTTT
>-|TRBV28|many|TRBJ2-7|13
CASSSGGDYEQYF
TGTGCCAGCAGTTCTGGGGGAGACTACGAGCAGTACTTC
>-|TRBV19|many|TRBJ1-5|14
CASSINAEGQPQHF
TGTGCCAGTAGTATCAACGCGGAGGGACAGCCCCAGCATTTT
>-|TRBV5-1|many|TRBJ1-4|16
CASSLPAGGVNEKLFF
TGCGCCAGCAGCTTACCCGCGGGAGGCGTTAATGAAAAACTGTTTTTT
>TRBD1|TRBV20-1|many|TRBJ1-1|14
CSAPKRQGAPEAFF
TGCAGTGCCCCGAAAAGGCAGGGGGCTCCTGAAGCTTTCTTT
>-|TRBV7-2|many|TRBJ2-2|15
CASSRTGIRAGELFF
TGTGCCAGCAGCCGCACAGGGATTAGGGCCGGGGAGCTGTTTTTT
>-|TRBV20-1|-|TRBJ1-5|14
CSATGRRPNQPQHF
TGCAGTGCTACGGGACGGAGGCCTAATCAGCCCCAGCATTTT
>-|TRBV11-2|-|TRBJ2-3|15
CASSFLLPGSDTRYF
TGTGCCAGCAGCTTTCTCCTACCCGGCTCAGATACGCGGTATTTT
>-|TRBV2|many|TRBJ1-2|12
CALRGTNYGYTF
TGTGCCTTGAGGGGGACCAACTATGGCTACACCTTC
>-|TRBV12-3/TRBV12-4|many|TRBJ2-3|14
CASTPGLGSGTQYF
TGTGCCAGCACCCCTGGGTTAGGGTCAGGTACGCAGTATTTT
>-|TRBV20-1|few|TRBJ1-2|15
CSASPRSGSNYGYTF
TGCAGTGCTAGTCCACGGAGCGGGAGTAACTATGGCTACACCTTC